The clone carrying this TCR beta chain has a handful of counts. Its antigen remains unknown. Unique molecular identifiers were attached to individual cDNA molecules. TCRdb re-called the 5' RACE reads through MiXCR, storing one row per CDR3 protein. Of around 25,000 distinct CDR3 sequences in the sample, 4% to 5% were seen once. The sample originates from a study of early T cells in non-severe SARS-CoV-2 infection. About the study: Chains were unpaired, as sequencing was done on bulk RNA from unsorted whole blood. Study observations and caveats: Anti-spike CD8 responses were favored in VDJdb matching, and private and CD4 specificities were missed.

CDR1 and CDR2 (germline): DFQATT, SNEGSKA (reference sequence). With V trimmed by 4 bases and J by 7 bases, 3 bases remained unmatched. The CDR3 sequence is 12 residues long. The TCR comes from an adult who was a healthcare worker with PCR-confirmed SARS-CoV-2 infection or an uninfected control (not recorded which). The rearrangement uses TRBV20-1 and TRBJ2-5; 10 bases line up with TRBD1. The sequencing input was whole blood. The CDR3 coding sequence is TGCAGTGCTATCCGGGACAGGGGGACCCAGTACTTC. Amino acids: CSAIRDRGTQYF.